One sample yielded the 20 T cell receptor beta chains listed below, sequenced in a study of response to subunit inactivated influenza vaccine. From the RT-PCR reads, TCRdb called clonotypes with MiXCR, one entry per CDR3 protein. The repertoire holds about half a million distinct CDR3 sequences, with 7.6% as singletons. The starting material was PBMCs from blood, obtained less than 30 months after vaccination. The receptors come from a man between 50 and 75 years old who received an inactivated influenza vaccine.

This clonotype was counted many times. This chain connects TRBV7-9 to TRBJ2-1, with no clear D. V dropped 5 bases and J dropped 7 bases, with 3 bases sitting between them. Germline CDR1 SEHNR, CDR2 FQNEAQ (reference sequence). The CDR3 is 10 amino acids. The CDR3 region is CASSGNEQFF. Written as DNA, the CDR3 is TGTGCCAGCAGCGGTAATGAGCAGTTCTTC.

In nucleotides, the CDR3 is TGTGCCAGCAGCTTGTACAATAATGAAAAACTGTTTTTT. It codes for CASSLYNNEKLFF. This chain links TRBV5-8 with TRBJ1-4; D unclear. CDR1 and CDR2 (germline): SGHTS, YDEGEE. The CDR3 is made up of 13 amino acids. V was trimmed by 1 base and J by 4 bases, leaving 5 bases between them.

This clonotype was found a few times. The V and J genes are TRBV19 and TRBJ1-2, with D hard to call. Germline V gives CDR1 LNHDA, CDR2 SQIVND (reference sequence). CDR3 length: 13 residues. V was clipped by 5 bases and J by 2 bases, with 9 bases between them. The CDR3 DNA reads TGTGCCAGTAGTCCCCTTGGCAACTATGGCTACACCTTC. The encoded protein is CASSPLGNYGYTF.

This clonotype has only a few counts. V is TRBV4-2 and J is TRBJ2-7; D is ambiguous. Germline CDR1 LGHNA, CDR2 YNFKEQ. The CDR3 is made up of 13 amino acids. V lost 5 bases, J lost 8 bases, and 16 bases lay in between. DNA for the CDR3: TGTGCCAGCAGCAAAAGGTGGGATGAACAGCAGTACTTC. This encodes CASSKRWDEQQYF.

This clonotype was detected ten times or more. V usage is TRBV7-8 and J usage is TRBJ2-1; D is tentatively TRBD1 or TRBD2 (6 bases each). Germline-derived CDR1 and CDR2 are SGHVS and FQNEAQ. The CDR3 runs to 16 residues. Trimming removed 5 bases from V and 4 bases from J, with 18 bases in between. Here the CDR3 reads CASSGRQEGVYNEQFF. The CDR3 DNA reads as TGTGCCAGCAGCGGTAGACAGGAGGGGGTTTACAATGAGCAGTTCTTC.

This clonotype was seen ten or more times. The chain joins TRBV10-3 to TRBJ2-7; 10 bases agree with TRBD2. The CDR3 is 15 amino acids. V shed 0 bases, J shed 6 bases, and the junction held 5 bases outside the gene matches. Germline V gene sequence: CDR1 ENHRY, CDR2 SYGVKD. In DNA, the CDR3 is TGTGCCATCAGTGAGTCTAGCGGGAGGCAGCCCGAGCAGTACTTC. The encoded protein is CAISESSGRQPEQYF.

The sample holds many counts of this clonotype. This chain joins TRBV30 and TRBJ2-1; perhaps TRBD2 as D (5 bases). The germline V gene encodes CDR1 GTSNPN and CDR2 SVGIG (reference sequence). The V and J ends lost 5 bases and 5 bases respectively, with 10 bases between them. The CDR3 is made up of 12 amino acids. The CDR3: CAWAGLNNEQFF. CDR3 nucleotide sequence: TGTGCCTGGGCCGGACTGAACAATGAGCAGTTCTTC.

This clonotype was found a few times. The V and J genes are TRBV6-2 or TRBV6-3 and TRBJ2-3, with 12 bases identical to TRBD2. Germline-derived CDR1 and CDR2 are MNHEY and SVGEGT. This CDR3 comprises 17 residues. Trimming at V came to 8 bases and at J to 5 bases, leaving 14 bases not matched to a gene. CDR3 in DNA: TGTGCCAGCTCTGCAGGCTCACTAGCGGGAGGAGGAGATACGCAGTATTTT. This gives the protein CASSAGSLAGGGDTQYF.

Ten or more counts support this clonotype. This chain uses TRBV25-1 with TRBJ2-7, with 8 bases matching TRBD2. The germline V gene has CDR1 MGHDK and CDR2 SYGVNS. V shed 6 bases and J 2 bases; nucleotides not matched to a gene: 3. The CDR3 is made up of 13 amino acids. CDR3 in DNA: TGTGCCAGCAGACAAGCGGGAGCCTACGAGCAGTACTTC. This gives the protein CASRQAGAYEQYF.

The CDR3 nucleotides read TGCAGCGTTCTGCGTCGCCCTAGCGCCACAGATACGCAGTATTTT. Its protein is CSVLRRPSATDTQYF. The chain uses TRBV29-1 and TRBJ2-3, with D tentatively TRBD2 (6 bases). Germline CDR1 and CDR2: SQVTM and ANQGSEA. V was shortened by 5 bases and J by 2 bases, with 17 bases between the two germline ends. The CDR3 runs to 15 residues.

Many counts were recorded for this clonotype. The gene calls are TRBV29-1 and TRBJ2-5; D is uncertain. V dropped 1 base and J dropped 2 bases, with 8 bases sitting between them. Germline CDR1 SQVTM, CDR2 ANQGSEA. The CDR3 sequence is 13 residues long. Written as DNA, the CDR3 is TGCAGCGTTGAAGTATCCAGACAAGAGACCCAGTACTTC. As protein: CSVEVSRQETQYF.

The chain carries TRBV6-2 or TRBV6-3 and TRBJ2-2; unclear D gene. Trimming cost V 0 bases and J 0 bases, with 11 bases left between them. Germline V lookup: CDR1 MNHEY, CDR2 SVGEGT. This CDR3 region has 17 residues. This CDR3 is CASSYSGWASNTGELFF. The DNA of the CDR3 is TGTGCCAGCAGTTACTCGGGGTGGGCGTCGAACACCGGGGAGCTGTTTTTT.

V gene TRBV4-1 combines with J gene TRBJ2-3; the D gene is possibly TRBD2 (5 bases). This CDR3 is 15 amino acids long. Looked up from germline, CDR1 is MGHRA and CDR2 is YSYEKL. The V and J ends lost 1 base and 5 bases respectively, with 13 bases between them. The CDR3 sequence is CASSQVSPGRDTQYF. In DNA form, the CDR3 reads TGCGCCAGCAGCCAAGTGTCCCCTGGGAGAGATACGCAGTATTTT.

This clonotype was seen a few times. This chain connects TRBV30 to TRBJ1-2; D uncertain. V lost 0 bases, J lost 2 bases, and 13 bases lay in between. Germline V gene lookup returns CDR1 GTSNPN and CDR2 SVGIG (reference sequence). The CDR3 has 15 residues. CDR3 sequence reads: CAWSVFLGTNYGYTF. The DNA for the CDR3 is TGTGCCTGGAGTGTTTTTCTGGGAACCAACTATGGCTACACCTTC.

This clonotype turned up a few times. CDR3 protein: CASSPPADSNEKLFF. The CDR3 nucleotides read TGTGCCAGCTCACCACCGGCGGATTCCAATGAAAAACTGTTTTTT. The V call is TRBV18, the J call TRBJ1-4; no firm D call. There are 15 residues in the CDR3. V lost 0 bases to trimming and J lost 5 bases, with 10 bases between them. The V gene's germline CDR1 is KGHSH and CDR2 LQKENI.

This clonotype was counted a few times. V gene TRBV24-1 combines with J gene TRBJ2-1, with TRBD1 identical over 10 bases. V shed 4 bases, J shed 7 bases, and the junction held 9 bases outside the gene matches. Looked up from germline, CDR1 is KGHDR and CDR2 is SFDVKD. The length of the CDR3 is 16 residues. CDR3 sequence (DNA): TGTGCCACCAGTGACACAGGGACAGGGGCCGGGAATGAGCAGTTCTTC. As protein: CATSDTGTGAGNEQFF.

In its sample, this clonotype was seen a few times. This chain uses TRBV5-1 with TRBJ1-1, with D possibly matching TRBD1 (6 bases). The ends were cut back, 0 bases at V and 8 bases at J, with 14 bases in the middle. This CDR3 comprises 14 residues. CDR1 and CDR2 from the germline V gene are SGHRS and YFSETQ. The CDR3 DNA reads TGCGCCAGCAGCTTGGAACAGGGCCATTCGGAAGCTTTCTTT. This codes for CASSLEQGHSEAFF.

The rearrangement joins TRBV12-3 or TRBV12-4 to TRBJ1-4, with 7 bases fitting TRBD1. V lost 4 bases and J lost 13; bases outside the gene matches: 3. This CDR3 contains 11 residues. The chain's CDR3 is CASSSTGTLFF. The CDR3 region has the DNA TGTGCCAGCAGTTCGACAGGGACACTGTTTTTT.

This clonotype occurred a few times. This chain joins TRBV12-3 or TRBV12-4 and TRBJ1-4; D remains ambiguous. This CDR3 has 17 residues. V lost 5 bases and J 7 bases, leaving 23 bases between the germline ends. CDR3 in amino acids: CASSPPAGSLVGEKLFF. For the CDR3, the DNA is TGTGCCAGCAGTCCACCGGCCGGGAGCCTCGTAGGTGAAAAACTGTTTTTT.

The V call is TRBV5-1, the J call TRBJ1-5, with a tentative D call TRBD1 (5 bases). This CDR3 has 15 amino acids. The germline V and J ends were trimmed by 2 bases and 5 bases, with 14 bases remaining between them. Per the germline V gene, CDR1 is SGHRS and CDR2 is YFSETQ. The CDR3: CASSLGAQGDQPQHF. The CDR3 DNA reads as TGCGCCAGCAGCTTAGGCGCGCAGGGAGATCAGCCCCAGCATTTT.